This TCR beta chain is drawn from a study of human T cells and chemical hapten exposure. Described time point: healthy volunteer bleed at 2 weeks. Total RNA extraction was carried out from unfractionated whole blood. The ends were cut back, 0 bases at V and 3 bases at J, with 12 bases in the middle. This CDR3 contains 16 residues. Germline V gene sequence: CDR1 LGHNA, CDR2 YNFKEQ. TCRdb re-derived calls from the RACE reads in MiXCR, one entry per CDR3 protein. The table includes just over 90,000 distinct CDR3 sequences, about 8.7% detected once. This receptor was taken from a female donor in good health. Some clones in this sample may be carry-over from other donors' samples. Sequenced input: whole blood. The chain uses TRBV4-2 and TRBJ1-5; D uncertain. CDR3 bases: TGTGCCAGCAGCCAAGACCATAGTAGGGACAATCAGCCCCAGCATTTT. Encoded protein: CASSQDHSRDNQPQHF.